This T cell receptor beta chain is from a study of response to subunit inactivated influenza vaccine. Study observations and caveats: Authors suggested few new T cells are recruited by each seasonal influenza vaccination.

As concerns this clonotype: Its matching antigen is unknown.

CDR1 and CDR2 from the germline V gene are MNHEY and SMNVEV (reference sequence). V gave up 5 bases and J gave up 6 bases, with 13 bases separating them. The CDR3 has 13 amino acids. Each CDR3 protein is one row after TCRdb ran MiXCR on the RT-PCR reads. The sample has around 710,000 distinct CDR3 sequences, 14% seen once. This clonotype originated in a man aged 50-60 years who received an inactivated influenza vaccine. The chain employs TRBV27 and TRBJ1-2, with D possibly TRBD1 on 5 matching bases. Material: PBMCs from blood, obtained around 15 days before vaccination. CDR3 bases: TGTGCCAGCAGTGGCCAGGCGGGGCATGGCTACACCTTC. It codes for CASSGQAGHGYTF.